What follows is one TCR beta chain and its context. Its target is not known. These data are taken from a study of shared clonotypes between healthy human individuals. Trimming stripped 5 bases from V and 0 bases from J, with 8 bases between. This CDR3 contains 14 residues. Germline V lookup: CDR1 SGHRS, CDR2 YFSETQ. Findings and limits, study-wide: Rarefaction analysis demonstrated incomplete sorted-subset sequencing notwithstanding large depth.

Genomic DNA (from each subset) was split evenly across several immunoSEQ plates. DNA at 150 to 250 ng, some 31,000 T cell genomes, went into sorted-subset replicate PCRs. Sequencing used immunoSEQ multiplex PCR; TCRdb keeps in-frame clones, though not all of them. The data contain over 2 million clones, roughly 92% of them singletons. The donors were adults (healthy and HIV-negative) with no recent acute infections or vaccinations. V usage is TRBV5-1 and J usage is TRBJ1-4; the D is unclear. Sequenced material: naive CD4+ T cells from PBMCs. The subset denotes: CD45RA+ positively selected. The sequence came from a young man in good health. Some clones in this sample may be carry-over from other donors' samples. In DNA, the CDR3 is TGCGCCAGCAGAGTATCTGCAACTAATGAAAAACTGTTTTTT. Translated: CASRVSATNEKLFF.